The 30 T cell receptor beta chains below all came from one sample that was sequenced in a study of blood T cell repertoires in COVID-19. Libraries were prepared by immunoSEQ multiplex PCR; TCRdb keeps only in-frame clonotypes and omits some of them. The sample contains nearly 110,000 clones, around 83% of which appear only once. The specimen sequenced was peripheral blood. Receptors were obtained from a man aged 65 to 79 with acute or convalescent COVID-19.

This chain links TRBV5-8 with TRBJ2-3; 9 bases are shared with TRBD2. The CDR3 contains 15 residues. Germline CDR1 reads SGHTS; CDR2 reads YDEGEE. V shed 2 bases and J 2 bases; nucleotides not matched to a gene: 3. In DNA form, the CDR3 reads TGTGCCAGCAGCTTTGAGCGGGGGGCCACAGATACGCAGTATTTT. This sequence encodes CASSFERGATDTQYF.

The chain is built from TRBV29-1 and TRBJ1-2; D is ambiguous. Trimming shortened V by 2 bases and J by 6 bases, and 4 bases separated the two germline ends. Germline V gene lookup returns CDR1 SQVTM and CDR2 ANQGSEA. CDR3 length: 10 amino acids. Here the CDR3 DNA reads TGCAGCGTTGAATCAAATGGCTACACCTTC. As protein: CSVESNGYTF.

J is TRBJ2-3 and V is TRBV6-2 or TRBV6-3; 9 bases map to TRBD2. Germline trimming cut 0 bases from V and 5 bases from J; bases unmatched to any gene: 6. CDR1 is MNHEY and CDR2 is SVGEGT in the germline V gene. The CDR3 runs to 16 residues. The CDR3 DNA sequence: TGTGCCAGCAGTTACTCGCAGCGGGGGGTGGAAGATACGCAGTATTTT. Its protein is CASSYSQRGVEDTQYF.

The rearrangement uses TRBV5-1 and TRBJ2-3, with a possible D match to TRBD1 (5 bases). CDR3 length equals 16 residues. V was shortened by 0 bases and J by 1 base, with 12 bases between the two germline ends. The germline gives CDR1 SGHRS, CDR2 YFSETQ. In nucleotides, the CDR3 is TGCGCCAGCAGCTTGGGTCAGGGCGGAGGCACAGATACGCAGTATTTT. Amino acids: CASSLGQGGGTDTQYF.

Here the CDR3 reads CASSRVGVTNTGELFF. The CDR3 nucleotides read TGTGCCAGCAGCCGCGTAGGGGTCACAAACACCGGGGAGCTGTTTTTT. The V gene is TRBV7-9, the J gene TRBJ2-2; a possible D gene is TRBD1 (5 bases). The CDR3 spans 16 residues. Trimming took off 5 bases at V and 2 bases at J, with 15 bases between the two ends. Germline V gene data show CDR1 as SEHNR and CDR2 as FQNEAQ (reference sequence). Drawing the rest from reference TRBV7-9 and TRBJ2-2, the complete variable domain is DTGVSQNPRHKITKRGQNVTFRCDPISEHNRLYWYRQTLGQGPEFLTYFQNEAQLEKSRLLSDRFSAERPKGSFSTLEIQRTEQGDSAMYLCASSRVGVTNTGELFFGEGSRLTVL.

This chain uses TRBV6-5 with TRBJ2-3, with 11 bases aligning to TRBD2. With V trimmed by 4 bases and J by 5 bases, 8 bases remained unmatched. Germline V gene data show CDR1 as MNHEY and CDR2 as SVGAGI. This CDR3 comprises 16 residues. CDR3 nucleotide sequence: TGTGCCAGCAGTTCCCGACTAGCGGGGAGGGGAGATACGCAGTATTTT. This translates into CASSSRLAGRGDTQYF.

The genes are TRBV7-3 and TRBJ1-2, with TRBD1 matching over 9 bases. This CDR3 contains 14 residues. The V segment lost 3 bases and the J segment 6 bases; nucleotides outside the gene matches: 5. The germline CDR1 and CDR2 sequences are SGHTA and FQGTGA. CDR3 nucleotide sequence: TGTGCCAGCAGCTTGGACGGGACAGGGAATGGCTACACCTTC. This codes for CASSLDGTGNGYTF.

The chain has TRBV19 and TRBJ1-3; TRBD1 might be the D (6 bases). The V end lost 3 bases, the J end lost 0 bases, and 12 bases lay between the germline ends. The CDR3 extends over 16 amino acids. Germline lookup yields CDR1 LNHDA and CDR2 SQIVND (reference sequence). This chain's CDR3 is CASSMQSGDSGNTIYF. DNA for the CDR3: TGTGCCAGTAGTATGCAGTCAGGGGACTCTGGAAACACCATATATTTT.

V is TRBV19 and J is TRBJ1-2; 8 bases are a match to TRBD1. The CDR3 is 15 amino acids. Germline V CDR1 and CDR2: LNHDA, SQIVND (reference sequence). The V segment lost 5 bases and the J segment 8 bases; nucleotides outside the gene matches: 13. In DNA, the CDR3 is TGTGCCAGTAGTTCCAGAAGACAGGGGCTTAGCGGCTACACCTTC. Translating gives CASSSRRQGLSGYTF.

Only one count was recorded for this clone. This rearrangement joins TRBV19 to TRBJ1-1; D might be TRBD1 (5 bases). Germline V gene data show CDR1 as LNHDA and CDR2 as SQIVND (reference sequence). The CDR3 covers 15 residues. Trimming pared 4 bases from V and 0 bases from J, leaving 12 bases between. CDR3 nucleotides: TGTGCCAGTAGTACGTCGGGGGGGTTGAACACTGAAGCTTTCTTT. This gives the protein CASSTSGGLNTEAFF.

The chain combines TRBV5-1 with TRBJ1-1, with 9 bases matching TRBD1. Per the germline V gene, CDR1 is SGHRS and CDR2 is YFSETQ. With 2 bases clipped from V and 4 bases from J, the junction kept 6 bases outside the gene matches. The CDR3 consists of 15 residues. DNA of the CDR3: TGCGCCAGCAGCTTCTTACAGGGGGCTTTCACTGAAGCTTTCTTT. Its protein product is CASSFLQGAFTEAFF. The whole variable domain, filled in from reference TRBV5-1 and TRBJ1-1, reads KAGVTQTPRYLIKTRGQQVTLSCSPISGHRSVSWYQQTPGQGLQFLFEYFSETQRNKGNFPGRFSGRQFSNSRSEMNVSTLELGDSALYLCASSFLQGAFTEAFFGQGTRLTVV.

On this clone: The same CDR3 arises from other DNA sequences in this sample as well. This sequence joins TRBV10-3 and TRBJ1-1; 9 bases align to TRBD1. Germline lookup yields CDR1 ENHRY and CDR2 SYGVKD. The V and J ends lost 6 bases and 1 base, in that order; junction bases with no gene match: 0. CDR3 size: 13 residues. CDR3 sequence (DNA): TGTGCCATCAGGGGACAGGGGAACACTGAAGCTTTCTTT. The encoded protein is CAIRGQGNTEAFF.

V is TRBV7-9 and J is TRBJ2-7, with a tentative D call TRBD2 (6 bases). V was trimmed by 4 bases and J by 1 base, leaving 17 bases between them. The CDR3 length is 16 residues. The germline V gene encodes CDR1 SEHNR and CDR2 FQNEAQ (reference sequence). The chain's CDR3 is CASSSTSGRPSYEQYF. The CDR3 nucleotides are TGTGCCAGCAGCTCTACTAGTGGGAGGCCTTCCTACGAGCAGTACTTC.

The gene calls are TRBV9 and TRBJ2-1; TRBD1 agrees at 11 bases. Germline V gene data show CDR1 as SGDLS and CDR2 as YYNGEE. Trimming cost V 4 bases and J 7 bases; bases outside gene matches: 7. This CDR3 comprises 15 residues. In DNA form, the CDR3 reads TGTGCCAGCAGCCCTCGGACAGGGGGCAATAATGAGCAGTTCTTC. It encodes CASSPRTGGNNEQFF. Using reference TRBV9 and TRBJ2-1 for the parts outside the CDR3, the full variable domain is DSGVTQTPKHLITATGQRVTLRCSPRSGDLSVYWYQQSLDQGLQFLIQYYNGEERAKGNILERFSAQQFPDLHSELNLSSLELGDSALYFCASSPRTGGNNEQFFGPGTRLTVL.

This chain uses TRBV5-5 with TRBJ2-1, with D possibly being TRBD1 (6 bases). Germline loops: CDR1 SGHKS, CDR2 YYEKEE (reference sequence). V was clipped by 1 base and J by 7 bases, with 9 bases between them. The CDR3 runs 13 residues. CDR3 loop: CASSLQGSNEQFF. The CDR3 DNA is TGTGCCAGCAGCTTGCAGGGGAGTAATGAGCAGTTCTTC.

The chain is built from TRBV19 and TRBJ2-1; 8 bases align to TRBD2. The CDR3 sequence is 15 residues long. V dropped 6 bases and J dropped 3; count of bases not matched to a gene: 7. CDR1 LNHDA and CDR2 SQIVND come from the germline V gene (reference sequence). The CDR3 here is CASSKGLVDYNEQFF. Here the CDR3 DNA reads TGTGCCAGTAGCAAGGGACTAGTGGACTACAATGAGCAGTTCTTC. The whole variable domain, filled in from reference TRBV19 and TRBJ2-1, reads DGGITQSPKYLFRKEGQNVTLSCEQNLNHDAMYWYRQDPGQGLRLIYYSQIVNDFQKGDIAEGYSVSREKKESFPLTVTSAQKNPTAFYLCASSKGLVDYNEQFFGPGTRLTVL.

V is TRBV2 and J is TRBJ1-4; D is uncertain. V lost 3 bases and J lost 7, with 12 bases in between. Germline loops: CDR1 SNHLY, CDR2 FYNNEI. This CDR3 has 14 residues. The CDR3 here is CASSDQAGSEKLFF. The CDR3 DNA reads TGTGCCAGCAGTGACCAAGCTGGGAGTGAAAAACTGTTTTTT.

There are a few counts of this clone. The V and J genes are TRBV10-1 and TRBJ2-7, with D perhaps TRBD1 (5 bases). CDR1 WNHNN and CDR2 SYGVQD come from the germline V gene (reference sequence). V shed 5 bases and J shed 2 bases, with 10 bases lying between them. This CDR3 is built from 13 residues. The CDR3 region is CASSHDRAYEQYF. CDR3 bases: TGCGCCAGCAGTCACGACAGAGCCTACGAGCAGTACTTC.

The chain is built from TRBV14 and TRBJ2-3, with 8 bases lining up with TRBD2. The V gene's germline CDR1 is SGHDN and CDR2 FVKESK. J was trimmed by 2 bases and V by 3 bases; bases with no gene match: 10. This CDR3 has 17 amino acids. The CDR3 protein is CASSQRAAGAATDTQYF. CDR3 coding DNA: TGTGCCAGCAGCCAGAGGGCAGCGGGGGCCGCCACAGATACGCAGTATTTT.

The table lists this clone with a few counts. This chain joins TRBV19 and TRBJ1-2, with 8 bases matching TRBD1. The CDR3 totals 13 residues. Germline V gene data show CDR1 as LNHDA and CDR2 as SQIVND (reference sequence). Trimming cost V 7 bases and J 4 bases; bases outside gene matches: 5. CDR3: CASTRTGFYGYTF. CDR3 bases: TGTGCCAGTACACGGACAGGGTTCTATGGCTACACCTTC.

The rearrangement links TRBV7-7 to TRBJ2-5; 13 nucleotides align to TRBD2. V trimming: 5 bases; J trimming: 2 bases; junction bases outside the gene matches: 5. The CDR3 runs 16 residues. Germline CDR1 reads SSHAT; CDR2 reads FNYEAQ (reference sequence). The CDR3 is CASSPGLAGVQETQYF. In DNA form, the CDR3 reads TGTGCCAGCAGCCCCGGACTAGCGGGGGTGCAAGAGACCCAGTACTTC.

The rearrangement links TRBV7-7 to TRBJ2-1; 13 bases align to TRBD2. The ends lost 5 bases at V and 8 bases at J; junction bases unmatched: 6. CDR1 and CDR2 (germline): SSHAT, FNYEAQ (reference sequence). The CDR3 loop spans 15 amino acids. The CDR3 DNA reads as TGTGCCAGCAGCCTTACTAGCGGGGGGGCACATGAGCAGTTCTTC. Protein: CASSLTSGGAHEQFF.

With regard to this clone: This CDR3 is also generated by other DNA sequences in the sample. The rearrangement links TRBV5-1 to TRBJ2-5, with 8 bases lining up with TRBD1. V lost 0 bases to trimming and J lost 2 bases; unmatched junction nucleotides: 3. Germline V CDR1 and CDR2: SGHRS, YFSETQ. The CDR3 is 15 residues long. The CDR3 sequence is CASSLAGTGQETQYF. CDR3 coding DNA: TGCGCCAGCAGCTTGGCCGGGACAGGTCAAGAGACCCAGTACTTC.

The chain uses TRBV5-1 and TRBJ2-3; D is unresolved. V was cut by 4 bases and J by 0 bases, with 9 bases left in between. The CDR3 has 14 residues. Per the germline V gene, CDR1 is SGHRS and CDR2 is YFSETQ. The CDR3 coding sequence is TGCGCCAGCAGCCCCCGGAGTAGCACAGATACGCAGTATTTT. It yields the protein CASSPRSSTDTQYF.

V and J are TRBV15 and TRBJ1-2; 8 nucleotides align to TRBD1. CDR1 is LNHNV and CDR2 is YYDKDF in the germline V gene (reference sequence). This CDR3 spans 15 amino acids. The V and J ends lost 3 bases and 2 bases, in that order; junction bases with no gene match: 5. The CDR3 sequence is CATSSGQGRNYGYTF. The CDR3 DNA reads as TGTGCCACCAGCAGCGGACAGGGCAGGAACTATGGCTACACCTTC.

CDR3 residues: CASKSGWNTEAFF. The CDR3 DNA reads TGTGCCAGCAAATCAGGGTGGAACACTGAAGCTTTCTTT. The chain carries TRBV2 and TRBJ1-1; D is perhaps TRBD1 (5 bases). This CDR3 contains 13 residues. Trimming cost V 7 bases and J 1 base, with 10 bases left between them. Per germline, CDR1 SNHLY and CDR2 FYNNEI.

The chain recombines TRBV6-1 with TRBJ1-5, with D maybe TRBD1 (6 bases). The CDR3 is 13 residues long. The V gene lost 2 bases and the J gene lost 5 bases, with 7 bases spanning the gap. Germline CDR1 and CDR2: MNHNS and SASEGT. CDR3 sequence reads: CASSEKGDQPQHF. The CDR3 DNA follows: TGTGCCAGCAGTGAAAAGGGGGATCAGCCCCAGCATTTT.

The rearrangement uses TRBV29-1 and TRBJ2-1, with unresolved D. Germline V CDR1 and CDR2: SQVTM, ANQGSEA. The CDR3 covers 14 residues. Trimming pared 3 bases from V and 6 bases from J, leaving 15 bases between. As DNA, the CDR3 is TGCAGCGTTGATTCACACAGCTTAGGCAATGAGCAGTTCTTC. Translation gives CSVDSHSLGNEQFF.

The gene calls are TRBV5-1 and TRBJ2-4, with D possibly being TRBD2 (6 bases). Germline V gives CDR1 SGHRS, CDR2 YFSETQ. V gave up 0 bases and J gave up 8 bases, with 12 bases separating them. There are 14 residues in the CDR3. CDR3 sequence: CASSLEVGGDIQYF. CDR3 DNA sequence: TGCGCCAGCAGCTTGGAGGTAGGAGGGGACATTCAGTACTTC.

The V call is TRBV19, the J call TRBJ1-1; 9 nucleotides line up with TRBD1. V lost 6 bases to trimming and J lost 1 base; unmatched junction nucleotides: 6. The germline gives CDR1 LNHDA, CDR2 SQIVND (reference sequence). CDR3 size: 15 residues. CDR3 in DNA: TGTGCCAGTAGCCCTGGGGACAGGGCGAACACTGAAGCTTTCTTT. Protein sequence: CASSPGDRANTEAFF. Using reference TRBV19 and TRBJ1-1 for the parts outside the CDR3, the full variable domain is DGGITQSPKYLFRKEGQNVTLSCEQNLNHDAMYWYRQDPGQGLRLIYYSQIVNDFQKGDIAEGYSVSREKKESFPLTVTSAQKNPTAFYLCASSPGDRANTEAFFGQGTRLTVV.